This TCR beta chain was profiled in a study of control samples from healthy donors and cancer patients. V was shortened by 4 bases and J by 1 base, with 7 bases between the two germline ends. From germline, CDR1 is MNHEY and CDR2 SMNVEV (reference sequence). The CDR3 covers 14 residues. Generated by immunoSEQ multiplex PCR, the TCRdb table keeps only in-frame clones and is missing some. Of some 200,000 clones listed, roughly nine tenths are singletons. The clonotype comes from a woman between 25 and 40 years old in good health. V usage is TRBV27 and J usage is TRBJ2-2; the D gene is possibly TRBD1 (6 bases). The sample consisted of blood. CDR3 in DNA: TGTGCCAGCAGTTCGACAGGGAACACCGGGGAGCTGTTTTTT. It specifies CASSSTGNTGELFF.